This T cell receptor beta chain was sequenced during a study of blood T cells in healthy people across ages. The study, taken as a whole, reports: Unsorted PBMC input precluded a conclusive naive versus antigen-experienced comparison.

The authors extracted at least 5.5 micrograms of total RNA per sample. Germline assignment: CDR1 SGHRS and CDR2 YFSETQ. V was cut by 4 bases and J by 3 bases, with 11 bases left in between. The CDR3 totals 13 residues. Of note for this clonotype: As yet, its antigen is unknown.

Sample-barcoded 5' priming and a J-beta primer mix drove a second PCR of about 7 to 11 cycles. TCRdb reprocessed the 5' RACE reads with MiXCR, giving one entry per CDR3 protein. The table has approximately 780,000 distinct CDR3 sequences, roughly 24% seen once. These data are also associated with another study on T cells of mothers and their children.

The sequence was obtained from a boy younger than 18 in good health. The sample comprised blood. This sequence joins TRBV5-1 and TRBJ2-7; the D gene is possibly TRBD1 (5 bases). CDR3 amino acids: CASSQTQGYEQYF. Here the CDR3 DNA reads TGCGCCAGCAGCCAGACGCAGGGCTACGAGCAGTACTTC.